This T cell receptor beta chain derives from a study of T cells in Graves' hyperthyroidism and ophthalmopathy. This clonotype was observed at least ten times. The source material, RNA transcripts, was used to amplify TCR beta CDR3 regions. A first-round RT-PCR of the TCR CDR3 used the HTBI primer set. TCRdb reprocessed the multiplex PCR reads via MiXCR and lists one record per CDR3 protein. This sample has fewer than 650,000 distinct CDR3 sequences; 14% occur once, and the top ten carry less than 9%. Diagnosis relied on clinical symptoms, serum thyroxine and TRAb, thyroid ultrasound and orbital computed tomography. V lost 4 bases, J lost 5 bases, and 8 bases lay in between. The CDR3 sequence is 12 residues long. Germline loops: CDR1 SGHAT, CDR2 FQDESV (reference sequence).

The V gene is TRBV11-1, the J gene TRBJ2-5; D is undetermined. This clonotype was obtained from a woman aged 18-29 years with Graves' ophthalmopathy. Sequencing was performed on blood. The CDR3 region is CASSSGRETQYF. CDR3 sequence (DNA): TGTGCCAGCAGCTCAGGACGGGAGACCCAGTACTTC.